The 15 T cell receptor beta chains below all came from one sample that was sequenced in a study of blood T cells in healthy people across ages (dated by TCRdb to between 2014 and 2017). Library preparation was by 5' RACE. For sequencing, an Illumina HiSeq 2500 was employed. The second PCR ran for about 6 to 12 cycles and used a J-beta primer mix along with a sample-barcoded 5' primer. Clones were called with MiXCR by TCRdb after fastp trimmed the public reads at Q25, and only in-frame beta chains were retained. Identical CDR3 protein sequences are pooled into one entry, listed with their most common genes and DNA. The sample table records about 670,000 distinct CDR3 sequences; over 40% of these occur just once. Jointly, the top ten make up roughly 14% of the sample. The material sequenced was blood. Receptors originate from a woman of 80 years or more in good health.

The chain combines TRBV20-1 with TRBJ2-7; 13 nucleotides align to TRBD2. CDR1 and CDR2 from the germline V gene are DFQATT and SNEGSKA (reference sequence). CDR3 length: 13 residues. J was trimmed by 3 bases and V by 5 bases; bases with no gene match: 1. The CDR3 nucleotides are TGCAGTGCTGGACTAGCGGGAGTCTACGAGCAGTACTTC. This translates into CSAGLAGVYEQYF.

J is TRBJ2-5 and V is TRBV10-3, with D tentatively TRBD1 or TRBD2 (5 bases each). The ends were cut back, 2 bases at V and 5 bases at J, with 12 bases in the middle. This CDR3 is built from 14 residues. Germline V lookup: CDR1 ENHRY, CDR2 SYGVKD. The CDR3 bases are TGTGCCATCAGTGAGCCGGGACCTTGGGAGACCCAGTACTTC. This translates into CAISEPGPWETQYF.

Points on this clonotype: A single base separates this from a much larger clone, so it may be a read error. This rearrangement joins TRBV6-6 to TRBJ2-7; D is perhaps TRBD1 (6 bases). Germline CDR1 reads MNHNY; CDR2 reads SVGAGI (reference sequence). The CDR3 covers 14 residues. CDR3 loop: CACSYRGSSYEQYF. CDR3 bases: TGTGCCTGCAGTTATAGGGGGAGCTCCTACGAGCAGTACTTC.

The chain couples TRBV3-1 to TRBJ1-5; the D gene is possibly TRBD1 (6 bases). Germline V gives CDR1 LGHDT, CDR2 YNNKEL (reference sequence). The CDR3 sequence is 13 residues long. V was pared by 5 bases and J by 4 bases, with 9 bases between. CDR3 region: CASSYTGNQPQHF. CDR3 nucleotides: TGTGCCAGCAGCTACACAGGGAATCAGCCCCAGCATTTT.

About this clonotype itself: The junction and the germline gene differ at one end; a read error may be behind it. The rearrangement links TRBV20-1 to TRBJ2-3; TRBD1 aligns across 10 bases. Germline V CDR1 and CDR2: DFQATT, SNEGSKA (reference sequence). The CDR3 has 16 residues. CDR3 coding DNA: TGCAATGCTAGAGATACGGGACAGGGGAACACAGATACGCAGTATTTT. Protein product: CNARDTGQGNTDTQYF.

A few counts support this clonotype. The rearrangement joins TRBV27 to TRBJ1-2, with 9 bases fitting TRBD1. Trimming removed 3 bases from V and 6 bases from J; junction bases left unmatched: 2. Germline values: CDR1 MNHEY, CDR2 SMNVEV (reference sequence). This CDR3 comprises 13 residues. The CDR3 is CASSFWDRDGYTF. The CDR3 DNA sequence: TGTGCCAGCAGTTTCTGGGACAGGGATGGCTACACCTTC.

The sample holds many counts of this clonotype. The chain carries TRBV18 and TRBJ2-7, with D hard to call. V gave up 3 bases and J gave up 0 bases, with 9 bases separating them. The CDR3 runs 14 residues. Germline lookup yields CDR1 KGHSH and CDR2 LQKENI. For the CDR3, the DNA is TGTGCCAGCTCACCTCTGACGGACTCCTACGAGCAGTACTTC. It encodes CASSPLTDSYEQYF.

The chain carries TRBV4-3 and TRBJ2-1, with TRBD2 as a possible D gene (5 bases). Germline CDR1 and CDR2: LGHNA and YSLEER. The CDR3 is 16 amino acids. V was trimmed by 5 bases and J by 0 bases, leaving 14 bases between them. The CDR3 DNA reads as TGCGCCAGCAGCGTGGACTTGGTTAGCTCCTACAATGAGCAGTTCTTC. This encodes CASSVDLVSSYNEQFF.

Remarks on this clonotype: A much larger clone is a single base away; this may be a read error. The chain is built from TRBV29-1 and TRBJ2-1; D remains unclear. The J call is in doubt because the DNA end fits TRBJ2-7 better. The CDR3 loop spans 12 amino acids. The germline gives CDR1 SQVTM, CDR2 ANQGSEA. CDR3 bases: TGCAGCGTTCCGAAATCCTACAATGAGCAGTACTTC. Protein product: CSVPKSYNEQYF.

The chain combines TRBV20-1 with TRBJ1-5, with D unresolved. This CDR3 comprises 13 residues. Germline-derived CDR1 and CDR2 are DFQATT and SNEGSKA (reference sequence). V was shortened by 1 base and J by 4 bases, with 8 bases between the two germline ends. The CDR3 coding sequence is TGCAGTGCTAGAGCCGACGAAAATCAGCCCCAGCATTTT. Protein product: CSARADENQPQHF.

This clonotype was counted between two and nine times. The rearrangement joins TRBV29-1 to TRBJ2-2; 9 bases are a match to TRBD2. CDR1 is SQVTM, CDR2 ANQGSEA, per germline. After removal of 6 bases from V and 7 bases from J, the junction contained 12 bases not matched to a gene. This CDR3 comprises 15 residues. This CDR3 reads CSVSPSGGFDGELFF. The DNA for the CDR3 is TGCAGCGTATCCCCGAGCGGGGGGTTCGACGGGGAGCTGTTTTTT.

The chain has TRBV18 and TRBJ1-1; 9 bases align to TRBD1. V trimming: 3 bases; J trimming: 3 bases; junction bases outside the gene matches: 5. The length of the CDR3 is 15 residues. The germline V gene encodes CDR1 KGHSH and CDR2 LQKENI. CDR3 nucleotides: TGTGCCAGCTCACCGCCACAGGGGGCTTACACTGAAGCTTTCTTT. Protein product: CASSPPQGAYTEAFF.

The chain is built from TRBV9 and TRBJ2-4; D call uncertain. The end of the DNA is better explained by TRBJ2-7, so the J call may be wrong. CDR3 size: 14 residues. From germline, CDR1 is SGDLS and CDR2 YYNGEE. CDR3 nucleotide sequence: TGTGCCAGCAGCGTGGAAGGACGGTGGCACGAGCAGTACTTC. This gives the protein CASSVEGRWHEQYF.

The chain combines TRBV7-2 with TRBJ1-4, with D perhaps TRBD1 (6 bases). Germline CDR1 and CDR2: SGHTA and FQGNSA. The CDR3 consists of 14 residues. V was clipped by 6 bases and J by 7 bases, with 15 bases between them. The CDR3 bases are TGTGCCAGCAGGAGACAGGCTTTTGGTGAAAAACTGTTTTTT. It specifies CASRRQAFGEKLFF. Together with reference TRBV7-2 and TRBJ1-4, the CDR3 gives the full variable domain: GAGVSQSPSNKVTEKGKDVELRCDPISGHTALYWYRQSLGQGLEFLIYFQGNSAPDKSGLPSDRFSAERTGGSVSTLTIQRTQQEDSAVYLCASRRQAFGEKLFFGSGTQLSVL.

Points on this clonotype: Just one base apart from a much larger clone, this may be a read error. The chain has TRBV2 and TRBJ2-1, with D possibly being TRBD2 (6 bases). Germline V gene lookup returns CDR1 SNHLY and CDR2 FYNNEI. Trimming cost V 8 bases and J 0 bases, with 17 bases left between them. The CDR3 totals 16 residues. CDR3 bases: TGTGCCAGCGGGCCGGAGGGTAGGAGCTCCTACAATGAGCAGTTCTTC. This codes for CASGPEGRSSYNEQFF.